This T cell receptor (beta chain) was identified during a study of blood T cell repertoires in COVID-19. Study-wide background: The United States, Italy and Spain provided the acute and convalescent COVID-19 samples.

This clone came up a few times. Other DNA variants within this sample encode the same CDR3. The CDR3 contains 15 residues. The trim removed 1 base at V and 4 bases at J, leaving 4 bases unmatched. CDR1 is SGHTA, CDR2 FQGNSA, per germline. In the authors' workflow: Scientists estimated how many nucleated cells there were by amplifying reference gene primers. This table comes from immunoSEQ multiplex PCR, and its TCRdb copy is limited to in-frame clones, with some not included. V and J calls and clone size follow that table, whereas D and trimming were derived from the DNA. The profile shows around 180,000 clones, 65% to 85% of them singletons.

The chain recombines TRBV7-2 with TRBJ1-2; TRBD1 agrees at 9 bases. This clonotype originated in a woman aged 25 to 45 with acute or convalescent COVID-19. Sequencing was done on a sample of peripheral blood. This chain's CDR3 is CASSLGGQGGYGYTF. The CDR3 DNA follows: TGTGCCAGCAGCTTAGGGGGACAGGGTGGCTATGGCTACACCTTC.